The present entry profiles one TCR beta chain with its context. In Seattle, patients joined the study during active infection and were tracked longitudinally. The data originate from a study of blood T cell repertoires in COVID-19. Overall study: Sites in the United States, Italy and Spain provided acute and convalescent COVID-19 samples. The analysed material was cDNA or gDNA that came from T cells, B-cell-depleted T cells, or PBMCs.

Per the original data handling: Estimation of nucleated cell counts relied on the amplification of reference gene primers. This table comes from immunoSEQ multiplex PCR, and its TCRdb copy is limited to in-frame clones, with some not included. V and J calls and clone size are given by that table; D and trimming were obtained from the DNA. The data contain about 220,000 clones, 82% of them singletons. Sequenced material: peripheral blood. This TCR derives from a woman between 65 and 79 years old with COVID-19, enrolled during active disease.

The chain's CDR3 is CASKADRGTYGYTF. As DNA, the CDR3 is TGTGCCAGCAAAGCGGACAGGGGAACCTATGGCTACACCTTC. The chain has TRBV5-6 and TRBJ1-2, with TRBD1 identical over 9 bases. CDR3 length: 14 amino acids. Germline V gene sequence: CDR1 SGHDT, CDR2 YYEEEE. With V trimmed by 6 bases and J by 4 bases, 7 bases remained unmatched.